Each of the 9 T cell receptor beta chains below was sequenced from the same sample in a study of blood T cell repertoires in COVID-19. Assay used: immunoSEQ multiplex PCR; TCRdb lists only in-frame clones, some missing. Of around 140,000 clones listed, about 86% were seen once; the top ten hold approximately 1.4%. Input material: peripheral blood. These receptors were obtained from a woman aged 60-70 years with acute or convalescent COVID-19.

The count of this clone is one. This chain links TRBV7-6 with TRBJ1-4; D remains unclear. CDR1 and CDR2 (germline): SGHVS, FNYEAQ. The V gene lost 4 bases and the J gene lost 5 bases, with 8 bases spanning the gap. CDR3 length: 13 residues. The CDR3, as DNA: TGTGCCAGCAGCTCCGGGTGGAATGAAAAACTGTTTTTT. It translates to CASSSGWNEKLFF.

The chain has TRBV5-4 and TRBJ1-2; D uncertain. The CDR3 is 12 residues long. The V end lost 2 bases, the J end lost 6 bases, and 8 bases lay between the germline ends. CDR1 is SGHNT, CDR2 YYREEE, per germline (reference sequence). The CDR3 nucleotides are TGTGCCAGCAGCTTCCCCCCTGATGGCTACACCTTC. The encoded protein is CASSFPPDGYTF.

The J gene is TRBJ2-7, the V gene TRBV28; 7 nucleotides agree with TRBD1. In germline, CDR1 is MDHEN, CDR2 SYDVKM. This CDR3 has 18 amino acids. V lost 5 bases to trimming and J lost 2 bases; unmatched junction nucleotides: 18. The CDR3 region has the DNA TGTGCCAGCAGTCCTAAAGTACTCTTAGGGACAGAGACCTACGAGCAGTACTTC. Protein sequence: CASSPKVLLGTETYEQYF.

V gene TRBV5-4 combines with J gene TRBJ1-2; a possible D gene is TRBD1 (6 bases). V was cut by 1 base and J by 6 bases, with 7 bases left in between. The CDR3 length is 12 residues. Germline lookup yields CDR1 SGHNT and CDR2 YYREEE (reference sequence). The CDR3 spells CASSLRTDGYTF. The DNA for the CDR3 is TGTGCCAGCAGCTTGAGGACAGATGGCTACACCTTC.

DNA of the CDR3: TGTGCCAGCAGTGCCGGACAGGGGGCCGTTTTGTCCAAAAACATTCAGTACTTC. This sequence encodes CASSAGQGAVLSKNIQYF. This chain uses TRBV28 with TRBJ2-4, with 11 bases aligning to TRBD1. V trimming: 5 bases; J trimming: 2 bases; junction bases outside the gene matches: 11. The CDR3 sequence is 18 residues long. Per germline, CDR1 MDHEN and CDR2 SYDVKM.

CDR3 protein: CASSPRQADSGNTIYF. The CDR3 nucleotides read TGTGCCAGCTCACCGAGACAGGCCGACTCTGGAAACACCATATATTTT. J is TRBJ1-3 and V is TRBV18, with D perhaps TRBD1 (6 bases). With 3 bases removed from V and 0 bases from J, the gap between germline ends came to 12 bases. The CDR3 contains 16 residues. CDR1 and CDR2 (germline): KGHSH, LQKENI.

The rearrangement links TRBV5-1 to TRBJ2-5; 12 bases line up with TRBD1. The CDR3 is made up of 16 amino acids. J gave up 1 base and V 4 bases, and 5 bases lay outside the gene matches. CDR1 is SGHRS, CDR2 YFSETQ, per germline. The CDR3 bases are TGCGCCAGCAGCCTGGGACAGGGGGCGGCCCAAGAGACCCAGTACTTC. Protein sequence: CASSLGQGAAQETQYF.

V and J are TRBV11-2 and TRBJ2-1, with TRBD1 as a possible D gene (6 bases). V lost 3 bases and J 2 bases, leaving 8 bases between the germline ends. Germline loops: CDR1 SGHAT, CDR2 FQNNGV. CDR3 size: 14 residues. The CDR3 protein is CASSFTGTYNEQFF. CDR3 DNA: TGTGCCAGCAGCTTCACAGGGACCTACAATGAGCAGTTCTTC.

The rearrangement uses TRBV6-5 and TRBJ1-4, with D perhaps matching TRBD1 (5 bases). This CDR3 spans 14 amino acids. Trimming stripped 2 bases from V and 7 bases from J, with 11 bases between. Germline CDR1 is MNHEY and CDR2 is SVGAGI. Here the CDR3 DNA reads TGTGCCAGCAGTTACGGGGGGTTGGGTGAAAAACTGTTTTTT. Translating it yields CASSYGGLGEKLFF.